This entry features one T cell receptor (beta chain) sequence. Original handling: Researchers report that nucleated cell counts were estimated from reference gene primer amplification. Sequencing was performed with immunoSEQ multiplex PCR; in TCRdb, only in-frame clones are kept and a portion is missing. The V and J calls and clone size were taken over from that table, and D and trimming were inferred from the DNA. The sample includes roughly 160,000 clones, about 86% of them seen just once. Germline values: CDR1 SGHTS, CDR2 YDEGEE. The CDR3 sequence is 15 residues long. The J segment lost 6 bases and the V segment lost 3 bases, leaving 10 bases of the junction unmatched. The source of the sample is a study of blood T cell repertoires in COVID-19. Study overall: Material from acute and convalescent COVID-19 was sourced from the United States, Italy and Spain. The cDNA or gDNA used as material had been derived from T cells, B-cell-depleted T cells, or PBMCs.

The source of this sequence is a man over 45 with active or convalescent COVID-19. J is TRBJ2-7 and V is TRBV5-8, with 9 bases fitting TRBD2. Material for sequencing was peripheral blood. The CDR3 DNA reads TGTGCCAGCAGCTCCGGGACTAGCCTCTCGGGCGAGCAGTACTTC. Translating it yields CASSSGTSLSGEQYF.